The 14 T cell receptor beta chains below come from one sample, sequenced in a study of T cells in Graves' hyperthyroidism and ophthalmopathy. Using RNA transcripts as the source, TCR beta CDR3 regions were amplified. HTBI primers were employed in a first-round RT-PCR of the TCR CDR3. TCRdb itself ran the multiplex PCR reads through MiXCR, one entry per CDR3 protein. The repertoire holds approximately 700,000 distinct CDR3 sequences, just under 45% seen once, with approximately 6.8% in the top ten. Sample: peripheral blood or thyroid tissue (not recorded which). These receptors were taken from an adult man with Graves' disease, either hyperthyroidism or ophthalmopathy (not recorded which).

Turning to this clonotype: Given a much more abundant clone one base away, this may be a read error. This chain joins TRBV7-9 and TRBJ2-5; 8 bases are a match to TRBD2. Trimming cost V 5 bases and J 2 bases; bases outside gene matches: 4. The CDR3 is 14 residues long. Germline V CDR1 and CDR2: SEHNR, FQNEAQ (reference sequence). CDR3 loop: CASSTLAVQETQYF. The DNA of the CDR3 is TGTGCCAGCAGCACACTAGCGGTTCAAGAGACCCAGTACTTC.

This clonotype was recorded at least ten times. This chain links TRBV2 with TRBJ2-5; weak D call: TRBD1 (6 bases). The ends were cut back, 7 bases at V and 4 bases at J, with 16 bases in the middle. Germline CDR1 reads SNHLY; CDR2 reads FYNNEI. The CDR3 covers 14 residues. CDR3 coding DNA: TGTGCCAGCATGAAGAGCAGGGGCGGAGAGACCCAGTACTTC. Translating gives CASMKSRGGETQYF.

This chain connects TRBV6-1 to TRBJ1-2; D not certain. Germline V gene data show CDR1 as MNHNS and CDR2 as SASEGT. This CDR3 has 14 amino acids. Trimming removed 6 bases at V and 0 bases at J, with 11 bases between. DNA of the CDR3: TGTGCCAGCAGAGAATACAGATCTAACTATGGCTACACCTTC. Amino acid sequence: CASREYRSNYGYTF.

V is TRBV24-1 and J is TRBJ2-7; possible D gene TRBD1, 6 bases. The germline V gene encodes CDR1 KGHDR and CDR2 SFDVKD. V lost 7 bases, J lost 6 bases, and 12 bases lay in between. This CDR3 comprises 12 residues. CDR3 region: CATSPGRGEQYF. CDR3 nucleotides: TGTGCCACCAGCCCGGGCAGGGGCGAGCAGTACTTC.

The J gene is TRBJ1-2, the V gene TRBV20-1, with D perhaps TRBD1 (6 bases). V was pared by 0 bases and J by 8 bases, with 13 bases between. Germline V gene sequence: CDR1 DFQATT, CDR2 SNEGSKA (reference sequence). The CDR3 covers 13 residues. The CDR3 region is CSARDTQGIGYTF. CDR3 nucleotides: TGCAGTGCTAGAGATACACAGGGAATCGGCTACACCTTC.

The J gene is TRBJ2-6, the V gene TRBV13, with 10 bases aligning to TRBD1. Germline lookup yields CDR1 PRHDT and CDR2 FYEKMQ (reference sequence). This CDR3 spans 17 amino acids. V gave up 5 bases and J gave up 2 bases; unmatched junction bases: 6. The DNA of the CDR3 is TGTGCCAGCAGCGTAGCCGGGACAGGGGCTGGGGCCAACGTCCTGACTTTC. Translated, it gives CASSVAGTGAGANVLTF. Variable domain in full (rest from reference TRBV13 and TRBJ2-6): AAGVIQSPRHLIKEKRETATLKCYPIPRHDTVYWYQQGPGQDPQFLISFYEKMQSDKGSIPDRFSAQQFSDYHSELNMSSLELGDSALYFCASSVAGTGAGANVLTFGAGSRLTVL.

This clonotype has more than one count but fewer than ten. The chain is built from TRBV7-2 and TRBJ1-6; TRBD1 matches at 7 bases. This CDR3 spans 14 amino acids. V trimming: 6 bases; J trimming: 8 bases; junction bases outside the gene matches: 7. Germline V gives CDR1 SGHTA, CDR2 FQGNSA. The CDR3 DNA sequence: TGTGCCAGCAGGCCGACAGGGCGCTATTCACCCCTCCACTTT. Protein sequence: CASRPTGRYSPLHF.

V and J are TRBV10-3 and TRBJ1-1; 9 bases fit TRBD1. Germline V lookup: CDR1 ENHRY, CDR2 SYGVKD. Unmatched junction bases numbered 9, after V lost 5 bases and J lost 2 bases. The CDR3 runs 16 residues. CDR3 amino acids: CAISSSPGQGNTEAFF. In DNA, the CDR3 is TGTGCCATCAGTTCTTCCCCGGGACAGGGTAACACTGAAGCTTTCTTT.

V usage is TRBV5-1 and J usage is TRBJ1-1; 10 nucleotides agree with TRBD1. V shed 4 bases and J 6 bases; nucleotides not matched to a gene: 9. Germline lookup yields CDR1 SGHRS and CDR2 YFSETQ. The CDR3 contains 15 residues. The CDR3 loop reads CASSPTGQGWAEAFF. The DNA of the CDR3 is TGCGCCAGCAGCCCCACGGGACAGGGGTGGGCTGAAGCTTTCTTT.

Regarding this clonotype: A single base separates this from a much larger clone, so it may be a read error. The chain is built from TRBV9 and TRBJ1-1, with D hard to call. There are 14 residues in the CDR3. The germline V gene has CDR1 SGDLS and CDR2 YYNGEE. Deletions cut 0 bases from V and 0 bases from J, with 6 bases between. CDR3 in DNA: TGTGCCAGCAGCGTAGGATCTGTGAACACTGAAGCTTTCTTT. Translation: CASSVGSVNTEAFF. Complete variable domain (other parts from reference TRBV9 and TRBJ1-1): DSGVTQTPKHLITATGQRVTLRCSPRSGDLSVYWYQQSLDQGLQFLIQYYNGEERAKGNILERFSAQQFPDLHSELNLSSLELGDSALYFCASSVGSVNTEAFFGQGTRLTVV.

At least ten counts were recorded for this clonotype. This chain uses TRBV12-3 or TRBV12-4 with TRBJ1-1; D is possibly TRBD1 (5 bases). Trimming left V 6 bases short and J 8 bases short, with 13 bases between. The length of the CDR3 is 12 residues. The CDR3 DNA reads as TGTGCCAGCAGCCGCGACAGTTGGGAAGCTTTCTTT. Its translation is CASSRDSWEAFF.

This clonotype was observed a few times. Lacking the conserved final phenylalanine or tryptophan, this CDR3 likely reflects a read error. It is unclear where the CDR3 begins or ends on the DNA, so no DNA is shown, and the CDR3 is as TCRdb lists it. The rearrangement links TRBV6-5 to TRBJ2-5. From its first to its last residue, the CDR3 has 8 amino acids. CDR1 is MNHEY, CDR2 SVGAGI, per germline. The CDR3 sequence: CASSEAAR.

The V call is TRBV5-8, the J call TRBJ1-5; tentatively, D is TRBD1 (5 bases). CDR1 is SGHTS and CDR2 is YDEGEE in the germline V gene. V shed 4 bases and J shed 6 bases, with 14 bases lying between them. The CDR3 has 14 amino acids. The CDR3 nucleotides are TGTGCCAGCAGCCAAGGGGCAGAGGGTCAGCCCCAGCATTTT. Its translation is CASSQGAEGQPQHF.

This clonotype occurred a few times. CDR3 nucleotides: TGTGCCAGCAGCTTAGGTAGCGCGACCTACGAGCAGTACTTC. Its protein product is CASSLGSATYEQYF. The genes are TRBV7-8 and TRBJ2-7, with D possibly matching TRBD2 (5 bases). Trimming removed 1 base from V and 2 bases from J, with 9 bases in between. This CDR3 spans 14 amino acids. Germline loops: CDR1 SGHVS, CDR2 FQNEAQ.